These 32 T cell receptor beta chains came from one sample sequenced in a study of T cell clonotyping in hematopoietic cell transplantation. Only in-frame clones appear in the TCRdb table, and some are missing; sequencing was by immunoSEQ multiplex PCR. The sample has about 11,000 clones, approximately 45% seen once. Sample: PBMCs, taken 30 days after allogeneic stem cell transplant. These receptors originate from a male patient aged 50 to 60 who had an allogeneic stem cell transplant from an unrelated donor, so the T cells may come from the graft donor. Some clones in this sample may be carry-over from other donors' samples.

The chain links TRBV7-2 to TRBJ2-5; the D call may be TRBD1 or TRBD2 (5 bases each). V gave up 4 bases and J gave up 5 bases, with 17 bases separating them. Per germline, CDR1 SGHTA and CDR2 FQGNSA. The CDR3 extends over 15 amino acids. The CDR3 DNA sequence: TGTGCCAGCAGCTCCCAGTGGGGGAGCGGCGAGACCCAGTACTTC. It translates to CASSSQWGSGETQYF.

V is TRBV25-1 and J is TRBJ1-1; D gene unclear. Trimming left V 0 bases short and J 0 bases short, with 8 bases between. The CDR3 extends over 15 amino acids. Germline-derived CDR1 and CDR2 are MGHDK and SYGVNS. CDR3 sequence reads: CASSEYRTMNTEAFF. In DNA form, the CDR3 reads TGTGCCAGCAGTGAATATCGTACGATGAACACTGAAGCTTTCTTT.

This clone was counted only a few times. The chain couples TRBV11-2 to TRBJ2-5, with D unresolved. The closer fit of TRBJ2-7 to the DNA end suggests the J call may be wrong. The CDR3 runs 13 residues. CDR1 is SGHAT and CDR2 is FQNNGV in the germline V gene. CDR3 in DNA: TGTGCCAGCAGCTTAGGGCCAGAATACGAGCAGTACTTC. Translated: CASSLGPEYEQYF.

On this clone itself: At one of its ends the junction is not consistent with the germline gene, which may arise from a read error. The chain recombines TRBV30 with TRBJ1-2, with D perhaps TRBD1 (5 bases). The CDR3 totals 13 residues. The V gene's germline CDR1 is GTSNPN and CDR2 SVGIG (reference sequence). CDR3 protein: CAWSVMGRGGYTF. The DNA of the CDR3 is TGCGCCTGGAGTGTCATGGGGCGCGGAGGTTACACCTTC. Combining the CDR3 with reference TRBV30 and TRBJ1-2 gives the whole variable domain SQTIHQWPATLVQPVGSPLSLECTVEGTSNPNLYWYRQAAGRGLQLLFYSVGIGQISSEVPQNLSASRPQDRQFILSSKKLLLSDSGFYLCAWSVMGRGGYTFGSGTRLTVV.

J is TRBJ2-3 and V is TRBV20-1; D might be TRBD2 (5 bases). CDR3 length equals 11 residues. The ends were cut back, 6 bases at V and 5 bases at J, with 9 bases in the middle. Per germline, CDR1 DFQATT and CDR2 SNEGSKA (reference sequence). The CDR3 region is CSAEVGDTQYF. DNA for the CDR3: TGCAGTGCGGAGGTGGGAGATACGCAGTATTTT.

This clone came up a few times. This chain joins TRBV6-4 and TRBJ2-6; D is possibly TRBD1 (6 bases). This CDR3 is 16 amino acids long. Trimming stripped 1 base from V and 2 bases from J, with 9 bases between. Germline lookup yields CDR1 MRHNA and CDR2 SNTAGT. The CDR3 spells CASSDFPGAGANVLTF. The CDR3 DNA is TGTGCCAGCAGTGACTTCCCAGGGGCTGGGGCCAACGTCCTGACTTTC.

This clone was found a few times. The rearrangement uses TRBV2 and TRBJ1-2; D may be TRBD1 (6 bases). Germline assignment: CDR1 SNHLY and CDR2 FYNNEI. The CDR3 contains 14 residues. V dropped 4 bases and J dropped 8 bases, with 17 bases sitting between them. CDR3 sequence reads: CASSVLPGDAGYTF. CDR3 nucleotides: TGTGCCAGCAGTGTGTTACCAGGGGATGCAGGCTACACCTTC.

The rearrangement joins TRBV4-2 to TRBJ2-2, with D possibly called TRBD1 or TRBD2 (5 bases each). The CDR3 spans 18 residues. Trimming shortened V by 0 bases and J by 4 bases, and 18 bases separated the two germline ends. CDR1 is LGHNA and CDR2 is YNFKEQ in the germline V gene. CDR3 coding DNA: TGTGCCAGCAGCCAAGATCCGGCCGGGGCAGACGTCACCGGGGAGCTGTTTTTT. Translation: CASSQDPAGADVTGELFF.

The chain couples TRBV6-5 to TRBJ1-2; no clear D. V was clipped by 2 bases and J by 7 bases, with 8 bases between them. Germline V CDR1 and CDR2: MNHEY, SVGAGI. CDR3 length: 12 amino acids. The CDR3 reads CASSYSGVGYTF. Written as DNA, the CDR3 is TGTGCCAGCAGTTACAGCGGGGTTGGCTACACCTTC.

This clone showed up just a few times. CDR3 DNA: TGTGCCCGGACAGGGACACAAAGGGCCCTCCACTTT. Translating it yields CARTGTQRALHF. V gene TRBV30 combines with J gene TRBJ1-6, with 8 bases lining up with TRBD1. CDR1 is GTSNPN, CDR2 SVGIG, per germline (reference sequence). V lost 8 bases and J lost 14; bases outside the gene matches: 11. The CDR3 consists of 12 residues.

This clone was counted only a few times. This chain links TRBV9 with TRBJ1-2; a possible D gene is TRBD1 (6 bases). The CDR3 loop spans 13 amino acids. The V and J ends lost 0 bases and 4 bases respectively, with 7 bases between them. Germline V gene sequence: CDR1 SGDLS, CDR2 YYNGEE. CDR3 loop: CASSVEGGYGYTF. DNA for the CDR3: TGTGCCAGCAGCGTAGAAGGGGGCTATGGCTACACCTTC.

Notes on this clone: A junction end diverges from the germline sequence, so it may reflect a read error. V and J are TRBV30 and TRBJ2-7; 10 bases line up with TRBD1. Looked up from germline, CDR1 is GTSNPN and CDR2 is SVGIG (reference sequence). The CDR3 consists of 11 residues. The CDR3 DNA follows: TGTGCCTGGAGTCATGGGGGACAGGGGAACTTC. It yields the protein CAWSHGGQGNF.

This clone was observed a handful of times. In DNA, the CDR3 is TGTGCCAGCAGCTGGACAGGTGAAGATAATTCACCCCTCCACTTT. It yields the protein CASSWTGEDNSPLHF. This chain joins TRBV6-6 and TRBJ1-6; 7 bases are a match to TRBD1. The CDR3 has 15 residues. In germline, CDR1 is MNHNY, CDR2 SVGAGI (reference sequence). V shed 6 bases, J shed 5 bases, and the junction held 7 bases outside the gene matches.

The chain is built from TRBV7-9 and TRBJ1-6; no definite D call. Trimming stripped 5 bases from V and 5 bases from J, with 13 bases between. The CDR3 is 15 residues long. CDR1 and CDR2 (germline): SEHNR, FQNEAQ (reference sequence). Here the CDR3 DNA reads TGTGCCAGCAGCGAAAGACATCCAGATAATTCACCCCTCCACTTT. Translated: CASSERHPDNSPLHF.

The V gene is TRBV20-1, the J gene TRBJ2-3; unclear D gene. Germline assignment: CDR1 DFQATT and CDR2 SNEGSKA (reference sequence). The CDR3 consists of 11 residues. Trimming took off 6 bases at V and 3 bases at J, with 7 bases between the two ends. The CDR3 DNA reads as TGCAGTGCCTATATGACAGATACGCAGTATTTT. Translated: CSAYMTDTQYF.

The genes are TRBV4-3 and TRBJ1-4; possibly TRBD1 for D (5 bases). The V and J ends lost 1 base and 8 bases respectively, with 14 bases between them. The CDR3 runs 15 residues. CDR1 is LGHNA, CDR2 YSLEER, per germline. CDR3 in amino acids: CASSQVPGEGEKLFF. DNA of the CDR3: TGCGCCAGCAGCCAAGTCCCGGGGGAGGGGGAAAAACTGTTTTTT.

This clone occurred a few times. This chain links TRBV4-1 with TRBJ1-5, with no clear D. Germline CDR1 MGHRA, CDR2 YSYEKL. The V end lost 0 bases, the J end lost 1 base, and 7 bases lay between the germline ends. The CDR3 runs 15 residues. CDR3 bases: TGCGCCAGCAGCCAAGAAGGGTCCAGCAATCAGCCCCAGCATTTT. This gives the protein CASSQEGSSNQPQHF.

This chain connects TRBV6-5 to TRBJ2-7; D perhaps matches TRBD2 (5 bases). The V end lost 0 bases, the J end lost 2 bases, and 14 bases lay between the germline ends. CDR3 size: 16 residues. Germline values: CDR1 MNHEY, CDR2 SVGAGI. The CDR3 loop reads CASSYSSAGDTYEQYF. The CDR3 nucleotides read TGTGCCAGCAGTTACTCGAGCGCGGGCGACACCTACGAGCAGTACTTC.

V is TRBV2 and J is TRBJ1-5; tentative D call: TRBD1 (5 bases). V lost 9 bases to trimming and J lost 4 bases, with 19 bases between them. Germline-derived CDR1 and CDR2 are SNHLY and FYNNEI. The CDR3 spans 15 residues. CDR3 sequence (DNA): TGTGCCAGTTCCCCGGGACTCCTTTCTAATCAGCCCCAGCATTTT. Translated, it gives CASSPGLLSNQPQHF.

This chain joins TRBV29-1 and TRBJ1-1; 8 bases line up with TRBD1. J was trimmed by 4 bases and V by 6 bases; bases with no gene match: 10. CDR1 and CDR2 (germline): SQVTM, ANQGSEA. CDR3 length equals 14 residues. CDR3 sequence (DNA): TGCAGCGTCTCGACAGGGGAGAGGGGCACTGAAGCTTTCTTT. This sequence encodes CSVSTGERGTEAFF.

CDR3: CASSQDPEFSNQPQHF. In nucleotides, the CDR3 is TGCGCCAGCAGCCAAGATCCTGAGTTTAGCAATCAGCCCCAGCATTTT. V is TRBV4-1 and J is TRBJ1-5, with no clear D. Germline CDR1 reads MGHRA; CDR2 reads YSYEKL. Trimming removed 0 bases from V and 0 bases from J, with 9 bases in between. This CDR3 spans 16 amino acids.

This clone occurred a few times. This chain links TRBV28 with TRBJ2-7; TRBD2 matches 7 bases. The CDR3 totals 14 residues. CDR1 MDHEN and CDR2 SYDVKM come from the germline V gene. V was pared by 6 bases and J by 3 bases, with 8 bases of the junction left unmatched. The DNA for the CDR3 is TGTGCCAGCAGCCCGGGAGGCACCGACTACGAGCAGTACTTC. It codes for CASSPGGTDYEQYF. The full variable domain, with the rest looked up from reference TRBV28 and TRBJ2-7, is DVKVTQSSRYLVKRTGEKVFLECVQDMDHENMFWYRQDPGLGLRLIYFSYDVKMKEKGDIPEGYSVSREKKERFSLILESASTNQTSMYLCASSPGGTDYEQYFGPGTRLTVT.

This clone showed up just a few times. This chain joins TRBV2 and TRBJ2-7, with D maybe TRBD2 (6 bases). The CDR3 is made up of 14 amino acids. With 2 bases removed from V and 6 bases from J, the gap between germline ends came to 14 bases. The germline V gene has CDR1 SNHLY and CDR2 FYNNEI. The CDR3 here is CASSEWGERSEQYF. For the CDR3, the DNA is TGTGCCAGCAGTGAATGGGGGGAACGTAGCGAGCAGTACTTC.

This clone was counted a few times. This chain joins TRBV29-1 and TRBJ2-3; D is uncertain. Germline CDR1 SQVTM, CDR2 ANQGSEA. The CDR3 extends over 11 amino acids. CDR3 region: CTSRIANTQYF. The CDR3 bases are TGCACGTCGCGTATCGCAAATACGCAGTATTTT.

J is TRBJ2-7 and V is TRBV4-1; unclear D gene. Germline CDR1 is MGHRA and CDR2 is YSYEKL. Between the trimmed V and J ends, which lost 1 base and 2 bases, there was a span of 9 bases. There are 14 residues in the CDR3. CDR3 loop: CASSQVSAAYEQYF. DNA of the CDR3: TGCGCCAGCAGCCAAGTGTCAGCAGCCTACGAGCAGTACTTC.

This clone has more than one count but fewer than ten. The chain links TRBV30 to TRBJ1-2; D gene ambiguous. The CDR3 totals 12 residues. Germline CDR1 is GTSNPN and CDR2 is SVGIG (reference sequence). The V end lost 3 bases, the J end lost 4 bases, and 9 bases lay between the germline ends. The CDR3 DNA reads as TGTGCCTGGAGAGCGGGAGGCTATGGCTACACCTTC. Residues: CAWRAGGYGYTF.

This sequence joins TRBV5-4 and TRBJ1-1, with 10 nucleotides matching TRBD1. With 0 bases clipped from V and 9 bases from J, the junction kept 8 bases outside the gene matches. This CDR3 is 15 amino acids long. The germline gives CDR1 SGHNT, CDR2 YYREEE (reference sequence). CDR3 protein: CASSLGGPGQGKAFF. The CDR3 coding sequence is TGTGCCAGCAGCTTGGGGGGCCCGGGACAGGGGAAAGCTTTCTTT.

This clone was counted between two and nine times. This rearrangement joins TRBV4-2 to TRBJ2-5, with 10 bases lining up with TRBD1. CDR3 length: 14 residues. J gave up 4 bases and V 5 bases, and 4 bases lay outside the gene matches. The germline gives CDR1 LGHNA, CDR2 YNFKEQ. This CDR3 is CASSTRDRGETQYF. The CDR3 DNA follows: TGTGCCAGCAGCACCCGGGACAGGGGAGAGACCCAGTACTTC.

DNA of the CDR3: TGTGCCAGCAGGGAGACGGTTCGGGTGCATTTT. It is translated as CASRETVRVHF. V usage is TRBV2 and J usage is TRBJ1-5; D is uncertain. The CDR3 extends over 11 amino acids. V lost 6 bases and J 15 bases, leaving 15 bases between the germline ends. CDR1 and CDR2 (germline): SNHLY, FYNNEI.

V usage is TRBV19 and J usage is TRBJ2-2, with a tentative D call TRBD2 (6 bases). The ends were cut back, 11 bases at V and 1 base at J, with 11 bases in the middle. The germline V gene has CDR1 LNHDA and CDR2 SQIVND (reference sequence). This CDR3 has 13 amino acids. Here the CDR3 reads CAAREKNTGELFF. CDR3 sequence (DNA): TGTGCCGCGCGGGAAAAGAACACCGGGGAGCTGTTTTTT.

CDR3 protein: CASSEFRANNQPQHF. CDR3 coding DNA: TGTGCCAGCAGTGAATTCAGGGCCAACAATCAGCCCCAGCATTTT. The chain recombines TRBV2 with TRBJ1-5; weak D call: TRBD1 (5 bases). Trimming cost V 2 bases and J 3 bases, with 11 bases left between them. Germline V gives CDR1 SNHLY, CDR2 FYNNEI. The CDR3 covers 15 residues.

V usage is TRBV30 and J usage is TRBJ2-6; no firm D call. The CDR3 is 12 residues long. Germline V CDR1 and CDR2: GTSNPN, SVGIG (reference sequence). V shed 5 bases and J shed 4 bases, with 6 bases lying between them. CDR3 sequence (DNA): TGTGCCTGGTCGGACGGGGCCAACGTCCTGACTTTC. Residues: CAWSDGANVLTF. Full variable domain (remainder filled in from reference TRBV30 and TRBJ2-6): SQTIHQWPATLVQPVGSPLSLECTVEGTSNPNLYWYRQAAGRGLQLLFYSVGIGQISSEVPQNLSASRPQDRQFILSSKKLLLSDSGFYLCAWSDGANVLTFGAGSRLTVL.